The rows below give T cell receptor beta chains drawn from one sample of a study of CD8 T cells in Susac syndrome. TCRdb reanalysed the immunoSEQ multiplex PCR reads using MiXCR and keeps one entry per CDR3 protein. The top ten clones hold more than 0.09% of a sample with 120,000 or so distinct CDR3 sequences, roughly 92% of them seen once. Specimen: CD4+ T cells from PBMCs. Receptors were obtained from a human donor in good health. Each CDR3 is given with its conserved first and last residue. The D gene is left open where the match is weak.

CDR3 length: 14
V gene: TRBV29-1
D gene: TRBD1
J gene: TRBJ2-3
CDR3 protein: CSVVTGGITDTQYF
CDR3 DNA: TGCAGCGTGGTTACAGGGGGCATCACAGATACGCAGTATTTT

CDR3 length: 16
V gene: TRBV6-1
D gene: TRBD1
J gene: TRBJ1-6
CDR3 protein: CASSPSGTGGNSPLHF
CDR3 DNA: TGTGCCAGCAGTCCCTCCGGGACAGGGGGTAATTCACCCCTCCACTTT

CDR3 length: 18
V gene: TRBV4-3
D gene: TRBD2
J gene: TRBJ2-4
CDR3 protein: CASSQDSPASGGQNIQYF
CDR3 DNA: TGCGCCAGCAGCCAAGATAGCCCGGCTAGCGGGGGCCAAAACATTCAGTACTTC

CDR3 length: 16
V gene: TRBV5-4
D gene: TRBD1
J gene: TRBJ2-3
CDR3 protein: CASSLFSGQGTDTQYF
CDR3 DNA: TGTGCCAGCAGCCTATTCTCGGGACAGGGCACAGATACGCAGTATTTT

CDR3 length: 19
V gene: TRBV18
D gene: TRBD2
J gene: TRBJ2-1
CDR3 protein: CASSPSRLAGEGTYNEQFF
CDR3 DNA: TGTGCCAGCTCACCGAGCCGCCTAGCGGGAGAGGGCACTTACAATGAGCAGTTCTTC

CDR3 length: 17
V gene: TRBV5-4
D gene: TRBD2
J gene: TRBJ2-1
CDR3 protein: CASSLQVASGSINEQFF
CDR3 DNA: TGTGCCAGCAGCTTACAGGTCGCGAGCGGGAGTATAAATGAGCAGTTCTTC

CDR3 length: 12
V gene: TRBV20-1
D gene: TRBD2
J gene: TRBJ2-5
CDR3 protein: CRGTSGSETQYF
CDR3 DNA: TGCAGGGGGACTAGCGGGAGTGAGACCCAGTACTTC

CDR3 length: 14
V gene: TRBV30
D gene: NA
J gene: TRBJ1-1
CDR3 protein: CAVIGQPLGAEAFF
CDR3 DNA: TGTGCCGTGATCGGACAGCCTCTTGGCGCTGAAGCTTTCTTT

CDR3 length: 14
V gene: TRBV29-1
D gene: NA
J gene: TRBJ2-2
CDR3 protein: CSVTKQQNTGELFF
CDR3 DNA: TGCAGCGTGACAAAACAGCAGAACACCGGGGAGCTGTTTTTT

CDR3 length: 14
V gene: TRBV29-1
D gene: NA
J gene: TRBJ2-1
CDR3 protein: CSVYKRRSDNEQFF
CDR3 DNA: TGCAGCGTTTACAAGCGGCGATCCGACAATGAGCAGTTCTTC